Presented here are 20 T cell receptor beta chains from one specimen sequenced in a study of low-dose radiotherapy and immunotherapy resistance in tumors. Time point in this sample: before trial treatment. With TRAV- and TRBV-specific primers, first-strand cDNA was made, covering the alpha and beta chains. TCRs were amplified for approximately 22 PCR cycles with a constant-region primer and V-primer adapter. MiXCR was run by TCRdb on the reads, yielding one entry per CDR3 protein. The sample has tens of thousands of distinct CDR3 sequences, under 9.5% seen once. The input for sequencing was PBMCs, taken before treatment. These TCRs come from a male donor with prostate cancer.

This clonotype was picked up many times. The rearrangement links TRBV5-5 to TRBJ1-4; D unclear. This CDR3 has 14 residues. Germline V gives CDR1 SGHKS, CDR2 YYEKEE (reference sequence). V was trimmed by 5 bases and J by 6 bases, leaving 14 bases between them. Written as DNA, the CDR3 is TGTGCCAGCAGACCCGGGTCCCGGGATGAAAAACTGTTTTTT. Protein: CASRPGSRDEKLFF.

This clonotype was counted only a few times. The J gene is TRBJ2-1, the V gene TRBV19, with 7 bases fitting TRBD2. Trimming cost V 3 bases and J 1 base; bases outside gene matches: 6. The germline gives CDR1 LNHDA, CDR2 SQIVND (reference sequence). The CDR3 runs to 16 residues. This CDR3 is CASSIRLASSYNEQFF. The DNA of the CDR3 is TGTGCCAGTAGTATCCGACTAGCTTCTTCCTACAATGAGCAGTTCTTC.

This clonotype was found many times. The chain carries TRBV10-3 and TRBJ2-1; D uncertain. CDR3 length equals 16 residues. Trimming removed 6 bases at V and 0 bases at J, with 15 bases between. CDR1 is ENHRY, CDR2 SYGVKD, per germline. The CDR3 nucleotides are TGTGCCATCAGACCCGACCCTCCGAGCTCCTACAATGAGCAGTTCTTC. Protein sequence: CAIRPDPPSSYNEQFF.

The J gene is TRBJ2-2, the V gene TRBV2; unclear D gene. Germline lookup yields CDR1 SNHLY and CDR2 FYNNEI. Trimming took 7 bases from V and 0 from J, leaving 9 bases between them. This CDR3 has 14 amino acids. The CDR3 protein is CASNPRSNTGELFF. CDR3 coding DNA: TGTGCCAGCAATCCCAGATCGAACACCGGGGAGCTGTTTTTT. Filled out from reference TRBV2 and TRBJ2-2, the complete variable domain reads EPEVTQTPSHQVTQMGQEVILRCVPISNHLYFYWYRQILGQKVEFLVSFYNNEISEKSEIFDDQFSVERPDGSNFTLKIRSTKLEDSAMYFCASNPRSNTGELFFGEGSRLTVL.

This clonotype was counted at least ten times. The CDR3 region is CASRRTRLETQYF. The CDR3 nucleotides are TGTGCCAGTCGCCGGACTAGGTTAGAGACCCAGTACTTC. The chain joins TRBV27 to TRBJ2-5, with TRBD2 matching over 7 bases. The CDR3 is made up of 13 amino acids. J was trimmed by 4 bases and V by 9 bases; bases with no gene match: 8. Germline CDR1 and CDR2: MNHEY and SMNVEV (reference sequence).

In this sample, this clonotype turned up many times. The J gene is TRBJ2-1, the V gene TRBV29-1; D is uncertain. CDR1 and CDR2 from the germline V gene are SQVTM and ANQGSEA. V was trimmed by 4 bases and J by 15 bases, leaving 22 bases between them. CDR3 length: 13 residues. DNA of the CDR3: TGCAGCGTTGCCTTTAGAACGAACGACGCTGGGTTCTTC. Amino acid sequence: CSVAFRTNDAGFF.

This clonotype was detected many times. This chain joins TRBV28 and TRBJ2-5; 11 positions agree with TRBD2. V shed 2 bases, J shed 5 bases, and the junction held 4 bases outside the gene matches. Germline loops: CDR1 MDHEN, CDR2 SYDVKM. The CDR3 length is 15 residues. CDR3 amino acids: CASSLPLAGGETQYF. The CDR3 DNA is TGTGCCAGCAGTTTACCATTAGCGGGAGGGGAGACCCAGTACTTC.

This clonotype was seen at least ten times. V is TRBV20-1 and J is TRBJ1-5; D uncertain. Between the trimmed V and J ends, which lost 4 bases and 1 base, there was a span of 14 bases. CDR1 is DFQATT, CDR2 SNEGSKA, per germline (reference sequence). This CDR3 spans 15 amino acids. This CDR3 reads CSAISEIMSNQPQHF. The CDR3 nucleotides read TGCAGTGCTATTTCGGAGATTATGAGCAATCAGCCCCAGCATTTT.

This clonotype appeared many times. This rearrangement joins TRBV14 to TRBJ2-3; no definite D call. The CDR3 spans 16 residues. Germline-derived CDR1 and CDR2 are SGHDN and FVKESK. V was cut by 2 bases and J by 3 bases, with 15 bases left in between. CDR3 loop: CASSQNWALPTDTQYF. CDR3 nucleotides: TGTGCCAGCAGCCAAAACTGGGCCCTGCCGACAGATACGCAGTATTTT. The whole variable domain, filled in from reference TRBV14 and TRBJ2-3, reads EAGVTQFPSHSVIEKGQTVTLRCDPISGHDNLYWYRRVMGKEIKFLLHFVKESKQDESGMPNNRFLAERTGGTYSTLKVQPAELEDSGVYFCASSQNWALPTDTQYFGPGTRLTVL.

This clonotype has a count of ten or more. The CDR3 DNA sequence: TGTGCCAGCAGTTACTATGGCGGAGCTGTCAATGAGCAGTTCTTC. Amino acid sequence: CASSYYGGAVNEQFF. The chain is built from TRBV6-2 or TRBV6-3 and TRBJ2-1; the D is unclear. Per the germline V gene, CDR1 is MNHEY and CDR2 is SVGEGT. The length of the CDR3 is 15 residues. V lost 1 base, J lost 6 bases, and 13 bases lay in between.

This sequence joins TRBV20-1 and TRBJ2-1; 7 bases fit TRBD2. Germline loops: CDR1 DFQATT, CDR2 SNEGSKA (reference sequence). J gave up 0 bases and V 3 bases, and 5 bases lay outside the gene matches. This CDR3 region has 15 residues. This CDR3 is CSASAGVGSYNEQFF. CDR3 nucleotides: TGCAGTGCTAGCGCGGGAGTGGGCTCCTACAATGAGCAGTTCTTC.

In regard to this clonotype: Given a much more abundant clone one base away, this may be a read error. The chain recombines TRBV30 with TRBJ2-1, with D possibly TRBD2 on 6 matching bases. CDR3 length: 14 residues. Deletions cut 0 bases from V and 13 bases from J, with 19 bases between. The V gene's germline CDR1 is GTSNPN and CDR2 SVGIG (reference sequence). The chain's CDR3 is CAWSVVGGGETQFF. CDR3 DNA: TGTGCCTGGAGTGTAGTGGGAGGTGGTGAGACCCAGTTCTTC.

This clonotype was counted ten times or more. The CDR3 DNA follows: TGTGCCAGCAGTGCTTGGGGACAGGGGGCCAGCGGGAGCTCCTACAATGAGCAGTTCTTC. It codes for CASSAWGQGASGSSYNEQFF. This rearrangement joins TRBV28 to TRBJ2-1, with 12 bases aligning to TRBD1. The V gene's germline CDR1 is MDHEN and CDR2 SYDVKM. V shed 5 bases and J 0 bases; nucleotides not matched to a gene: 14. CDR3 length equals 20 residues.

The table lists this clonotype with many counts. The chain uses TRBV7-9 and TRBJ2-2, with D possibly TRBD1 on 5 matching bases. The germline gives CDR1 SEHNR, CDR2 FQNEAQ (reference sequence). The V end was cut by 6 bases, the J end by 6 bases, with 14 bases between. The CDR3 is made up of 14 amino acids. The CDR3 here is CASRKTWGAGELFF. DNA of the CDR3: TGTGCCAGCAGAAAGACCTGGGGCGCCGGGGAGCTGTTTTTT.

This clonotype showed up many times. The rearrangement uses TRBV2 and TRBJ1-1; tentative D call: TRBD1 (5 bases). V lost 0 bases and J lost 6, with 11 bases in between. CDR1 is SNHLY, CDR2 FYNNEI, per germline. The CDR3 has 14 residues. In DNA, the CDR3 is TGTGCCAGCAGTGAAGCGCTGGGGGGGGCTGAAGCTTTCTTT. The encoded protein is CASSEALGGAEAFF.

This clonotype has at least ten counts. J is TRBJ2-6 and V is TRBV5-8; D is possibly TRBD1 (6 bases). CDR3 size: 16 residues. Trimming took off 2 bases at V and 2 bases at J, with 11 bases between the two ends. Looked up from germline, CDR1 is SGHTS and CDR2 is YDEGEE. The CDR3 coding sequence is TGTGCCAGCAGCTTCGGCAGGGGTACTGGGGCCAACGTCCTGACTTTC. Encoded protein: CASSFGRGTGANVLTF.

This clonotype has ten or more counts. The chain joins TRBV6-2 or TRBV6-3 to TRBJ2-7; TRBD1 aligns across 8 bases. Germline CDR1 MNHEY, CDR2 SVGEGT. The CDR3 sequence is 15 residues long. V lost 2 bases to trimming and J lost 0 bases; unmatched junction nucleotides: 3. The CDR3 coding sequence is TGTGCCAGCAGTTACCCAGGGGGCGTCTCCTACGAGCAGTACTTC. Translating gives CASSYPGGVSYEQYF.

The chain combines TRBV2 with TRBJ1-6; D perhaps matches TRBD1 (5 bases). This CDR3 is built from 14 residues. With 5 bases removed from V and 5 bases from J, the gap between germline ends came to 10 bases. Germline CDR1 and CDR2: SNHLY and FYNNEI. The CDR3 region has the DNA TGTGCCAGCAGTTTTGGCAGGGATAATTCACCCCTCCACTTT. Its translation: CASSFGRDNSPLHF.

The chain combines TRBV21-1 with TRBJ2-5; the table's D call, TRBD1, was not checked against the DNA. TRBV21-1 is tagged as a pseudogene. The CDR3 consists of 14 residues. The CDR3 sequence is CASSTDRGEETQYF. In DNA form, the CDR3 reads TGTGCCAGCTCGACGGACAGGGGTGAAGAGACCCAGTACTTC.

This clonotype was observed many times. This chain links TRBV10-3 with TRBJ1-2; D remains ambiguous. Germline CDR1 ENHRY, CDR2 SYGVKD. V lost 3 bases and J lost 5, with 19 bases in between. This CDR3 comprises 16 residues. CDR3 DNA sequence: TGTGCCATCAGTGATTTGGTGGGCACGACGGGATATGGCTACACCTTC. It specifies CAISDLVGTTGYGYTF.